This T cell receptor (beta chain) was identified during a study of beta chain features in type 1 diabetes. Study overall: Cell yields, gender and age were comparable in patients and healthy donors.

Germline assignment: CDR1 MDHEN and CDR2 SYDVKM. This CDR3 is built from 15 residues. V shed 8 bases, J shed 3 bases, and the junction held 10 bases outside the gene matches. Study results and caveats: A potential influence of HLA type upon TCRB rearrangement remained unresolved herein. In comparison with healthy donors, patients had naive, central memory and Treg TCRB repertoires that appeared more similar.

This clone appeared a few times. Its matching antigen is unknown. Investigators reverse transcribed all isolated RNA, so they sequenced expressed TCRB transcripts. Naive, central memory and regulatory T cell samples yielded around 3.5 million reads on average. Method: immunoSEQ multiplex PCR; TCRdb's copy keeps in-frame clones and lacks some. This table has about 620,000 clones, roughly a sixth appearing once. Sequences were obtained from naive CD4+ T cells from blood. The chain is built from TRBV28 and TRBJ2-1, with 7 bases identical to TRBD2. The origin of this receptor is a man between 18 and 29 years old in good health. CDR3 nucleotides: TGTGCCAGCTTTGGGGCTAGCGGTCACTACAATGAGCAGTTCTTC. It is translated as CASFGASGHYNEQFF.